The 23 T cell receptor beta chains presented below share a single source sample, sequenced in a study of regulatory T cells in long-lasting Graves disease. Assembly of TCR beta libraries relied on iRepertoire HTBI primers together with Arm-PCR of CDR3 regions. TCRdb independently ran MiXCR on the multiplex PCR reads; one entry per CDR3 protein. The sample yields more than 400,000 distinct CDR3 sequences, about 16% seen once. The time point is: newly diagnosed GD, antithyroid drugs for less than 3 months. PBMC RNA served as the TCR library source. A further study also used this sample, focusing on T cells in Graves' hyperthyroidism and ophthalmopathy.

The material was peripheral blood mononuclear cells (PBMCs), obtained at new diagnosis, from a patient treated with antithyroid drugs. The receptors come from a middle-aged man with Graves disease.

This clonotype was seen at least ten times. The chain employs TRBV28 and TRBJ1-5; TRBD1 agrees at 7 bases. The CDR3 totals 14 residues. Looked up from germline, CDR1 is MDHEN and CDR2 is SYDVKM. CDR3 loop: CSTGTALSNQPQHF. The CDR3, as DNA: TGTTCCACGGGGACAGCGCTTAGCAATCAGCCCCAGCATTTT.

This clonotype was detected only a few times. V is TRBV6-1 and J is TRBJ1-2, with D unresolved. The CDR3 is made up of 12 amino acids. Trimming stripped 6 bases from V and 8 bases from J, with 13 bases between. The germline V gene has CDR1 MNHNS and CDR2 SASEGT. The CDR3 DNA sequence: TGTGCCAGCAGACACATGTTCCTGGGCTACACCTTC. Protein: CASRHMFLGYTF.

This clonotype occurred many times. V usage is TRBV27 and J usage is TRBJ2-6, with D possibly TRBD1 on 7 matching bases. There are 14 residues in the CDR3. V gave up 3 bases and J gave up 14 bases, with 17 bases separating them. Germline-derived CDR1 and CDR2 are MNHEY and SMNVEV (reference sequence). This chain's CDR3 is CASSLSGGGGILTF. The CDR3 nucleotides read TGTGCCAGCAGTTTGTCTGGAGGGGGCGGCATCCTGACTTTC.

This clonotype has ten or more counts. This chain links TRBV7-2 with TRBJ2-5; D remains unclear. Germline V CDR1 and CDR2: SGHTA, FQGNSA. V was shortened by 4 bases and J by 1 base, with 22 bases between the two germline ends. The CDR3 is made up of 18 amino acids. The DNA for the CDR3 is TGTGCCAGCAGCTCCCCCGGCAGGACCCCAGGACCCCAAGAGACCCAGTACTTC. This translates into CASSSPGRTPGPQETQYF.

There are many counts of this clonotype. V is TRBV9 and J is TRBJ1-6; D might be TRBD1 (5 bases). The V end was cut by 3 bases, the J end by 13 bases, with 17 bases between. The CDR3 has 14 amino acids. CDR1 SGDLS and CDR2 YYNGEE come from the germline V gene. The CDR3 region is CASSARDSPVPLHF. CDR3 nucleotide sequence: TGTGCCAGCAGCGCCCGGGACTCCCCTGTCCCCCTCCACTTT.

As to this clonotype: A clone one base away is much larger, so this may be a read error. The chain is built from TRBV12-3 or TRBV12-4 and TRBJ2-5, with D tentatively TRBD1 (6 bases). The end of the DNA aligns better with TRBJ2-1, so the J call may be wrong. The CDR3 has 12 amino acids. CDR3 in DNA: TGTGCCGGCAGGACCGACAGGAATGAGCAGTTCTTC. Protein sequence: CAGRTDRNEQFF.

V is TRBV30 and J is TRBJ2-5, with D possibly being TRBD1 or TRBD2 (5 bases each). Germline values: CDR1 GTSNPN, CDR2 SVGIG (reference sequence). There are 13 residues in the CDR3. V dropped 1 base and J dropped 7 bases, with 13 bases sitting between them. The DNA of the CDR3 is TGTGCCTGGAGTGAAGAGGGGTGGGCGACCCAGTACTTC. It specifies CAWSEEGWATQYF. Full variable domain (missing parts from reference TRBV30 and TRBJ2-5): SQTIHQWPATLVQPVGSPLSLECTVEGTSNPNLYWYRQAAGRGLQLLFYSVGIGQISSEVPQNLSASRPQDRQFILSSKKLLLSDSGFYLCAWSEEGWATQYFGPGTRLLVL.

The chain recombines TRBV28 with TRBJ2-5; maybe TRBD2 (7 bases). V gave up 6 bases and J gave up 5 bases, with 19 bases separating them. Germline loops: CDR1 MDHEN, CDR2 SYDVKM. This CDR3 comprises 15 residues. CDR3 DNA: TGTGCCAGCAGCTTAAGGGGCGGGGGCATGGAGACCCAGTACTTC. Translating it yields CASSLRGGGMETQYF.

The chain combines TRBV28 with TRBJ1-6; TRBD1 aligns across 7 bases. Losses at the gene ends were 6 bases for V and 9 bases for J; bases not matched to a gene: 8. The CDR3 loop spans 14 amino acids. The germline V gene encodes CDR1 MDHEN and CDR2 SYDVKM. This chain's CDR3 is CASSNDREISPLHF. CDR3 DNA sequence: TGTGCCAGCAGCAACGACAGGGAGATTTCACCCCTCCACTTT. The full variable domain, its missing parts supplied by reference TRBV28 and TRBJ1-6, is DVKVTQSSRYLVKRTGEKVFLECVQDMDHENMFWYRQDPGLGLRLIYFSYDVKMKEKGDIPEGYSVSREKKERFSLILESASTNQTSMYLCASSNDREISPLHFGNGTRLTVT.

This clonotype was observed a handful of times. A much larger clone differs by one base, so this may be a read error. V usage is TRBV5-1 and J usage is TRBJ2-3; 8 nucleotides align to TRBD2. Unmatched junction bases numbered 11, after V lost 5 bases and J lost 6 bases. The germline CDR1 and CDR2 sequences are SGHRS and YFSETQ. This CDR3 is 15 amino acids long. The DNA of the CDR3 is TGCGCCAGCAGTGGGAGCGCCACTAGCGGTGATACGCAGTATTTT. This codes for CASSGSATSGDTQYF.

This clonotype turned up a few times. The V and J genes are TRBV19 and TRBJ1-4; no definite D call. CDR1 and CDR2 (germline): LNHDA, SQIVND (reference sequence). This CDR3 spans 14 amino acids. Trimming stripped 6 bases from V and 5 bases from J, with 13 bases between. The CDR3 sequence: CASSISAENEKLFF. As DNA, the CDR3 is TGTGCCAGTAGCATTAGCGCCGAGAATGAAAAACTGTTTTTT.

V gene TRBV5-1 combines with J gene TRBJ2-3; 7 bases align to TRBD1. The CDR3 spans 15 residues. The J segment lost 0 bases and the V segment lost 7 bases, leaving 8 bases of the junction unmatched. Per the germline V gene, CDR1 is SGHRS and CDR2 is YFSETQ. The CDR3 region is CASHSDRASTDTQYF. As DNA, the CDR3 is TGCGCCAGCCACTCTGACAGGGCTAGCACAGATACGCAGTATTTT.

This chain connects TRBV20-1 to TRBJ1-2; D gene unclear. This CDR3 has 13 residues. V was pared by 6 bases and J by 1 base, with 12 bases between. Germline loops: CDR1 DFQATT, CDR2 SNEGSKA (reference sequence). CDR3 sequence reads: CSASLQLNYGYTF. CDR3 bases: TGCAGTGCCTCCTTACAGCTTAACTATGGCTACACCTTC.

This clonotype was seen ten or more times. The chain employs TRBV7-8 and TRBJ2-1; D gene unclear. This CDR3 contains 13 residues. V was cut by 0 bases and J by 10 bases, with 10 bases left in between. Germline V CDR1 and CDR2: SGHVS, FQNEAQ. This chain's CDR3 is CASSLALTGEQFF. The DNA for the CDR3 is TGTGCCAGCAGCTTAGCACTAACCGGGGAGCAGTTCTTC.

This clonotype was found many times. This chain uses TRBV20-1 with TRBJ2-1; D remains ambiguous. CDR3 length equals 13 residues. CDR1 and CDR2 from the germline V gene are DFQATT and SNEGSKA (reference sequence). Trimming took off 7 bases at V and 2 bases at J, with 12 bases between the two ends. The CDR3 sequence: CSVGQPTYNEQFF. The CDR3 DNA is TGCAGTGTCGGCCAACCCACCTACAATGAGCAGTTCTTC.

At least ten counts were recorded for this clonotype. This sequence joins TRBV19 and TRBJ2-1, with 11 bases lining up with TRBD2. The CDR3 has 16 amino acids. Germline CDR1 LNHDA, CDR2 SQIVND (reference sequence). V lost 5 bases to trimming and J lost 6 bases; unmatched junction nucleotides: 9. CDR3 sequence reads: CASSSYSGRAGNEQFF. The DNA for the CDR3 is TGTGCCAGTAGTTCTTATAGCGGGAGGGCGGGCAATGAGCAGTTCTTC.

This clonotype came up many times. The V and J genes are TRBV5-1 and TRBJ2-2; no reliable D call. The CDR3 runs to 14 residues. Trimming stripped 4 bases from V and 2 bases from J, with 9 bases between. Germline loops: CDR1 SGHRS, CDR2 YFSETQ. CDR3 sequence reads: CASSKERNTGELFF. The CDR3 nucleotides are TGCGCCAGCAGCAAAGAACGCAACACCGGGGAGCTGTTTTTT.

This clonotype was recorded at least ten times. The rearrangement links TRBV20-1 to TRBJ1-2; D gene unclear. CDR1 and CDR2 (germline): DFQATT, SNEGSKA (reference sequence). This CDR3 contains 12 residues. Deletions cut 0 bases from V and 6 bases from J, with 8 bases between. The CDR3 loop reads CSARDGPDGYTF. In DNA form, the CDR3 reads TGCAGTGCTAGAGATGGCCCAGATGGCTACACCTTC.

This clonotype was detected only a few times. The chain couples TRBV12-3 or TRBV12-4 to TRBJ2-7; D may be TRBD2 (5 bases). V was trimmed by 7 bases and J by 3 bases, leaving 13 bases between them. This CDR3 region has 13 residues. CDR3 DNA sequence: TGTGCCAGCACCTCCGGGATCAACTACGAGCAGTACTTC. Its protein product is CASTSGINYEQYF.

The chain has TRBV29-1 and TRBJ1-4, with TRBD1 matching 7 bases. The CDR3 runs 15 residues. The germline CDR1 and CDR2 sequences are SQVTM and ANQGSEA. The J segment lost 8 bases and the V segment lost 7 bases, leaving 16 bases of the junction unmatched. In nucleotides, the CDR3 is TGCAGCGCACAGAGGGGGCAGGGCGTTAGGGAAAAACTGTTTTTT. It encodes CSAQRGQGVREKLFF.

The J gene is TRBJ2-6, the V gene TRBV19; no definite D call. Trimming took off 3 bases at V and 1 base at J, with 7 bases between the two ends. CDR3 length equals 15 residues. CDR1 and CDR2 (germline): LNHDA, SQIVND (reference sequence). The CDR3 bases are TGTGCCAGTAGTATGGTGGGGTCTGGGGCCAACGTCCTGACTTTC. This gives the protein CASSMVGSGANVLTF.

This clonotype was detected a few times. This rearrangement joins TRBV4-1 to TRBJ2-7, with 12 bases aligning to TRBD1. Germline lookup yields CDR1 MGHRA and CDR2 YSYEKL. V lost 7 bases, J lost 6 bases, and 13 bases stayed unmatched. This CDR3 spans 16 amino acids. The CDR3 sequence: CASTVRPGQGAIEQYF. Here the CDR3 DNA reads TGCGCCAGCACTGTAAGGCCGGGACAGGGGGCCATCGAGCAGTACTTC.

This clonotype was detected ten times or more. This sequence joins TRBV20-1 and TRBJ2-3, with unresolved D. The V gene's germline CDR1 is DFQATT and CDR2 SNEGSKA (reference sequence). V gave up 5 bases and J gave up 1 base, with 10 bases separating them. This CDR3 is 13 amino acids long. The CDR3 sequence is CSAPLSRTDTQYF. CDR3 bases: TGCAGTGCTCCATTGTCGCGCACAGATACGCAGTATTTT.